Sequencing of this T cell receptor (beta chain) was carried out in a study of CD8+CD57+ T cells in acquired aplastic anemia. Profiling of TCR beta VDJ combinations and CDR3 sequences used genomic DNA as template. TCRdb re-derived calls from the reads in MiXCR, one entry per CDR3 protein. The table has some 160,000 distinct CDR3 sequences, roughly 45% seen once. In patients chosen for sequencing, flow cytometry had shown CD8+CD57+ cell expansion. There were no patients without severe acquired aplastic anemia. This CDR3 is 12 amino acids long. Trimming cost V 7 bases and J 6 bases; bases outside gene matches: 9. Per germline, CDR1 SQVTM and CDR2 ANQGSEA.

V usage is TRBV29-1 and J usage is TRBJ2-7; 7 positions agree with TRBD1. This TCR derives from a human donor with aplastic anemia. The sample comprised sorted CD4+, CD8+, or CD8+CD57+ T cells (not recorded which) from PBMCs. CDR3 sequence: CSGRDSPCEQYF. The CDR3 coding sequence is TGCAGCGGCCGGGACAGTCCTTGCGAGCAGTACTTC.